Below are 10 T cell receptor beta chains sequenced from a single sample in a study of cytomegalovirus exposure and HLA in healthy donors. The repertoire was sequenced with immunoSEQ multiplex PCR; TCRdb's copy has only in-frame clones and lacks some. The sample has 120,000 or so clones; 85% to 90% are singletons. Source material: PBMCs. These TCRs come from a woman under 40 in good health and CMV-seropositive.

This sequence joins TRBV7-8 and TRBJ1-1; perhaps TRBD1 as D (6 bases). V was clipped by 5 bases and J by 8 bases, with 12 bases between them. Germline CDR1 is SGHVS and CDR2 is FQNEAQ. This CDR3 spans 12 amino acids. The CDR3 is CASSAPRGEAFF. The CDR3 bases are TGTGCCAGCAGCGCCCCTAGGGGGGAAGCTTTCTTT.

The CDR3 DNA reads as TGCGCCAGCAGCCGGTCCTTAGGGGTCACAGATACGCAGTATTTT. It codes for CASSRSLGVTDTQYF. The chain recombines TRBV4-3 with TRBJ2-3; D might be TRBD1 (5 bases). Germline values: CDR1 LGHNA, CDR2 YSLEER. The V and J ends lost 4 bases and 2 bases respectively, with 13 bases between them. This CDR3 has 15 residues.

This chain joins TRBV7-2 and TRBJ2-1, with D tentatively TRBD2 (6 bases). The germline V gene has CDR1 SGHTA and CDR2 FQGNSA. V lost 5 bases to trimming and J lost 4 bases, with 18 bases between them. This CDR3 comprises 16 residues. The CDR3 nucleotides are TGTGCCAGCAGCCCCCCCGGCGGACTAACGTACAATGAGCAGTTCTTC. This translates into CASSPPGGLTYNEQFF.

The chain carries TRBV6-5 and TRBJ1-1; the D gene is possibly TRBD1 (5 bases). V was clipped by 6 bases and J by 5 bases, with 19 bases between them. Germline-derived CDR1 and CDR2 are MNHEY and SVGAGI. The CDR3 has 15 residues. CDR3 nucleotide sequence: TGTGCCAGCAGCTCGGGCGGGGCAGGAGGGACTGAAGCTTTCTTT. Its protein product is CASSSGGAGGTEAFF.

The DNA for the CDR3 is TGCGCCAGCAGTTTTGGGGCCCAGGATACGCAGTATTTT. This encodes CASSFGAQDTQYF. This chain connects TRBV5-1 to TRBJ2-3; TRBD1 is a possible D gene (5 bases). V was pared by 5 bases and J by 6 bases, with 13 bases between. The CDR3 sequence is 13 residues long. CDR1 is SGHRS, CDR2 YFSETQ, per germline.

This chain uses TRBV5-1 with TRBJ1-1; TRBD1 might be the D (6 bases). Per germline, CDR1 SGHRS and CDR2 YFSETQ. V dropped 3 bases and J dropped 8 bases, with 11 bases sitting between them. The CDR3 has 12 residues. The CDR3 loop reads CASSSQGLEAFF. CDR3 sequence (DNA): TGCGCCAGCAGCTCACAGGGATTGGAAGCTTTCTTT.

This chain uses TRBV28 with TRBJ1-2, with D tentatively TRBD1 (6 bases). With 6 bases removed from V and 3 bases from J, the gap between germline ends came to 11 bases. This CDR3 spans 13 amino acids. CDR1 and CDR2 (germline): MDHEN, SYDVKM. The CDR3 bases are TGTGCCAGCAGGGGGAGGGGGTACTATGGCTACACCTTC. Its translation is CASRGRGYYGYTF.

The chain carries TRBV18 and TRBJ2-7; possibly TRBD1 for D (6 bases). Trimming took 4 bases from V and 4 from J, leaving 11 bases between them. Germline V lookup: CDR1 KGHSH, CDR2 LQKENI. CDR3 length equals 13 residues. The CDR3 sequence: CASSRKDSYEQYF. CDR3 bases: TGTGCCAGCTCACGTAAGGACAGTTACGAGCAGTACTTC.

The V call is TRBV5-4, the J call TRBJ2-5; D perhaps matches TRBD2 (7 bases). The CDR3 runs to 13 residues. The germline V and J ends were trimmed by 5 bases and 4 bases, with 12 bases remaining between them. The germline CDR1 and CDR2 sequences are SGHNT and YYREEE (reference sequence). The CDR3 DNA sequence: TGTGCCAGCAGAGGGGCGGGGGCAGAGACCCAGTACTTC. Residues: CASRGAGAETQYF.

This chain joins TRBV18 and TRBJ1-4; a possible D gene is TRBD1 (5 bases). The CDR3 consists of 15 residues. With 3 bases removed from V and 0 bases from J, the gap between germline ends came to 8 bases. The germline V gene has CDR1 KGHSH and CDR2 LQKENI. The CDR3 nucleotides are TGTGCCAGCTCACCGGGGGGTGCAACTAATGAAAAACTGTTTTTT. It translates to CASSPGGATNEKLFF. The variable domain in full, completed from reference TRBV18 and TRBJ1-4, reads NAGVMQNPRHLVRRRGQEARLRCSPMKGHSHVYWYRQLPEEGLKFMVYLQKENIIDESGMPKERFSAEFPKEGPSILRIQQVVRGDSAAYFCASSPGGATNEKLFFGSGTQLSVL.